This entry lists 12 T cell receptor beta chains sequenced from one sample in a study of T cell repertoires in cytomegalovirus infection. The antigens of these receptors remain unknown. TCRdb re-called the reads with MiXCR, one entry per CDR3 protein. The sample has 900,000 to 950,000 distinct CDR3 sequences, roughly 30% seen once. This sample comprised cultured CD8+ T cells from PBMCs, obtained from culture after CMV antigen stimulation. The receptor set was obtained from a human donor in good health (CMV status not recorded). Some clones in this sample may be carry-over from other donors' samples.

This clonotype was seen more than once but under ten times. V gene TRBV10-3 combines with J gene TRBJ2-7, with TRBD2 identical over 11 bases. With V trimmed by 4 bases and J by 0 bases, 8 bases remained unmatched. Germline CDR1 ENHRY, CDR2 SYGVKD. CDR3 length equals 17 residues. CDR3 sequence reads: CAISGGSGGESSYEQYV. The DNA of the CDR3 is TGTGCCATCAGTGGGGGTAGCGGGGGGGAAAGCTCCTACGAGCAGTACGTC.

The V call is TRBV27, the J call TRBJ2-3; TRBD2 matches 7 bases. This CDR3 is built from 15 residues. Germline lookup yields CDR1 MNHEY and CDR2 SMNVEV (reference sequence). Losses at the gene ends were 1 base for V and 3 bases for J; bases not matched to a gene: 4. CDR3 coding DNA: TGTGCCAGCAGTTTATGGACTAGAACGACAGATACGCAGTATTTT. It yields the protein CASSLWTRTTDTQYF.

Only a few counts were recorded for this clonotype. The V call is TRBV7-3, the J call TRBJ2-3; possibly TRBD2 for D (5 bases). This CDR3 contains 13 residues. The germline V and J ends were trimmed by 2 bases and 4 bases, with 7 bases remaining between them. Germline lookup yields CDR1 SGHTA and CDR2 FQGTGA. The CDR3 region has the DNA TGTGCCAGCAGCTTACTAGCCCCAGATACGCAGTATTTT. It encodes CASSLLAPDTQYF.

The chain recombines TRBV19 with TRBJ2-7, with D hard to call. The V end was cut by 7 bases, the J end by 0 bases, with 16 bases between. The CDR3 extends over 15 amino acids. Germline CDR1 LNHDA, CDR2 SQIVND (reference sequence). Written as DNA, the CDR3 is TGTGCCAGTATAGGTATTGTGGGTAGCTCCTACGAGCAGTACTTC. This sequence encodes CASIGIVGSSYEQYF.

There are a few counts of this clonotype. The genes are TRBV27 and TRBJ2-1; TRBD2 might be the D (5 bases). Trimming took 6 bases from V and 10 from J, leaving 19 bases between them. Germline V gene sequence: CDR1 MNHEY, CDR2 SMNVEV (reference sequence). This CDR3 is 14 amino acids long. The CDR3 region has the DNA TGTGCCAGCAGCTTAGCGATTAGGTACACGGAGCAGTTCTTC. It encodes CASSLAIRYTEQFF.

As to this clonotype: A clone one base away is much larger, so this may be a read error. J is TRBJ2-1 and V is TRBV6-1; 13 nucleotides match TRBD2. The CDR3 has 16 residues. V shed 5 bases, J shed 4 bases, and the junction held 5 bases outside the gene matches. Germline V CDR1 and CDR2: MNHNS, SASEGT. CDR3 in DNA: TGTGCCAGCAGTTGCGGGACTAGCGGGGAATACAATGAGCAGTTCTTC. Translation: CASSCGTSGEYNEQFF.

This clonotype has only one observation. The V call is TRBV4-1, the J call TRBJ2-3, with a possible D match to TRBD1 (5 bases). CDR1 and CDR2 from the germline V gene are MGHRA and YSYEKL. The CDR3 totals 14 residues. With 1 base removed from V and 6 bases from J, the gap between germline ends came to 11 bases. The CDR3 DNA reads TGCGCCAGCAGCCAAGGACCAGGGTCGGATACGCAGTATTTT. Amino acids: CASSQGPGSDTQYF.

In DNA, the CDR3 is TGTGCCAGCAGCCTAAGGCGGGGGGGCCAGGATGAGCAGTTCTTC. Protein product: CASSLRRGGQDEQFF. The genes are TRBV4-2 and TRBJ2-1; 9 bases are a match to TRBD2. The V gene end was trimmed by 4 bases and the J gene end by 8 bases; junction bases not matched to a gene: 9. The V gene's germline CDR1 is LGHNA and CDR2 YNFKEQ. CDR3 length equals 15 residues.

CDR3 loop: CASSYGAGGLYEQYF. CDR3 nucleotides: TGTGCCAGCAGTTACGGGGCGGGGGGGCTGTACGAGCAGTACTTC. V usage is TRBV6-5 and J usage is TRBJ2-7; TRBD2 matches at 9 bases. This CDR3 has 15 residues. Unmatched junction bases numbered 6, after V lost 2 bases and J lost 4 bases. Germline V gene data show CDR1 as MNHEY and CDR2 as SVGAGI.

CDR3 loop: CASSANREIYTEAFF. Here the CDR3 DNA reads TGTGCCAGTAGTGCAAACAGGGAAATCTACACTGAAGCTTTCTTT. The V and J genes are TRBV19 and TRBJ1-1, with D possibly TRBD1 on 6 matching bases. Trimming took off 5 bases at V and 3 bases at J, with 16 bases between the two ends. This CDR3 has 15 amino acids. The germline V gene encodes CDR1 LNHDA and CDR2 SQIVND (reference sequence).

In this sample, this clonotype turned up many times. The rearrangement uses TRBV7-9 and TRBJ2-3; D unclear. The CDR3 consists of 20 residues. Germline V gives CDR1 SEHNR, CDR2 FQNEAQ (reference sequence). V was cut by 7 bases and J by 2 bases, with 31 bases left in between. The CDR3 loop is CASTPPLLPDRVGPTDTQYF. The DNA for the CDR3 is TGTGCCAGCACTCCCCCTCTCCTCCCGGACCGGGTTGGACCCACAGATACGCAGTATTTT.

CDR3 protein: CSVEGRYTEAFF. CDR3 nucleotide sequence: TGCAGCGTTGAGGGGAGGTACACTGAAGCTTTCTTT. The chain employs TRBV29-1 and TRBJ1-1; D not resolved. V was shortened by 3 bases and J by 3 bases, with 8 bases between the two germline ends. Germline CDR1 SQVTM, CDR2 ANQGSEA. This CDR3 has 12 amino acids.